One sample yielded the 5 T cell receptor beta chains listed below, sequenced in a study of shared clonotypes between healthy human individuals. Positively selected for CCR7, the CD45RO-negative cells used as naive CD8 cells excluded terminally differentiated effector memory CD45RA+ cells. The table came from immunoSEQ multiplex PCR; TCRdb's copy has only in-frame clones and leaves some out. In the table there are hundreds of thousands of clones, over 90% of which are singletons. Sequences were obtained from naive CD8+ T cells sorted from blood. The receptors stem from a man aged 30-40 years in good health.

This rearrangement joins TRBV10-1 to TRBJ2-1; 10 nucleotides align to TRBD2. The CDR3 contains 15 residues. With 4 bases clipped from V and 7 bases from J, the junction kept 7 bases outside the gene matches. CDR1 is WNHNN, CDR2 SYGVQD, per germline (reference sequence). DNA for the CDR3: TGCGCCAGCAGTGGCGCTAGCGGGAGAACAAATGAGCAGTTCTTC. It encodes CASSGASGRTNEQFF.

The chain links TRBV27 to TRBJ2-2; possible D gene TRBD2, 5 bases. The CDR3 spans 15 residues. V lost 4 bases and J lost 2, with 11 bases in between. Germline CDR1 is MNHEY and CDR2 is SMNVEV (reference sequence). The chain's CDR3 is CASSSGGLNTGELFF. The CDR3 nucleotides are TGTGCCAGCAGTTCCGGCGGACTCAACACCGGGGAGCTGTTTTTT.

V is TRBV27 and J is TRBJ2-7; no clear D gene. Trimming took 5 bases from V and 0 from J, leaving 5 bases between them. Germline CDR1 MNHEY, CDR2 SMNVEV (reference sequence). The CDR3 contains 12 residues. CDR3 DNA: TGTGCCAGCAGTCTGAACTCCTACGAGCAGTACTTC. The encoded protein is CASSLNSYEQYF.

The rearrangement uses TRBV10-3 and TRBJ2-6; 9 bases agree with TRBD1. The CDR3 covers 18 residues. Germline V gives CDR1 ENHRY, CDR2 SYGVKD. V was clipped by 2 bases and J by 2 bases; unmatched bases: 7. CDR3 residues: CAISERDRALPGANVLTF. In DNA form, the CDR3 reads TGTGCCATCAGTGAGAGGGACAGGGCCCTTCCTGGGGCCAACGTCCTGACTTTC.

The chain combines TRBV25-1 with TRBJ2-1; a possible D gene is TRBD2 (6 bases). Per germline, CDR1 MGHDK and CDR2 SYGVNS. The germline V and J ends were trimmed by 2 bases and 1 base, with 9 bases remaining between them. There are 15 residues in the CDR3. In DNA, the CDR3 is TGTGCCAGCAGTGAAGGACGGGGGTCCTACAATGAGCAGTTCTTC. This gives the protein CASSEGRGSYNEQFF. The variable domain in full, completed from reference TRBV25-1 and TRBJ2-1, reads EADIYQTPRYLVIGTGKKITLECSQTMGHDKMYWYQQDPGMELHLIHYSYGVNSTEKGDLSSESTVSRIRTEHFPLTLESARPSHTSQYLCASSEGRGSYNEQFFGPGTRLTVL.